The 25 T cell receptor beta chains listed next were all sequenced from one sample in a study of shared clonotypes between healthy human individuals (dated by TCRdb to about 2020). Library creation used the immunoSEQ multiplex PCR assay. This is the immuneACCESS table as TCRdb keeps it, with only in-frame sequences that have V and J called. A part of the clones is gone; compared with another copy, unresolved V genes explain less than half, and the rest is unexplained. This sample comprises over 2 million clones, over 85% of them detected only once. In total, the top ten clones hold more than 0.1% of the sample. Sequenced material: naive CD4+ T cells sorted from blood. Explained via the paper, the cell subset or site label denotes: CD45RA+ positively selected. The source of these receptors is a man in his late teens or twenties in good health.

The chain carries TRBV6-5 and TRBJ2-5, with D perhaps being TRBD1 or TRBD2 (5 bases each). Trimming pared 7 bases from V and 2 bases from J, leaving 14 bases between. The CDR3 contains 14 residues. The germline V gene has CDR1 MNHEY and CDR2 SVGAGI. The CDR3 sequence is CASTPSRGQETQYF. The CDR3 DNA is TGTGCCAGCACCCCATCGAGGGGACAAGAGACCCAGTACTTC.

Of note for this clone: Other DNA sequences in this specimen translate into the identical CDR3. This chain joins TRBV18 and TRBJ2-5; unclear D gene. Germline V gene lookup returns CDR1 KGHSH and CDR2 LQKENI. This CDR3 contains 13 residues. Trimming removed 6 bases from V and 1 base from J, with 9 bases in between. DNA for the CDR3: TGTGCCAGCTCCCCTGGGGTCCAAGAGACCCAGTACTTC. Its translation is CASSPGVQETQYF.

V gene TRBV7-2 combines with J gene TRBJ2-3, with 8 bases aligning to TRBD2. This CDR3 comprises 17 residues. Germline CDR1 SGHTA, CDR2 FQGNSA. The J segment lost 4 bases and the V segment lost 1 base, leaving 10 bases of the junction unmatched. The chain's CDR3 is CASSLVSGLGLADTQYF. DNA of the CDR3: TGTGCCAGCAGCTTAGTCTCGGGACTAGGGCTTGCAGATACGCAGTATTTT.

The chain uses TRBV19 and TRBJ2-5, with 9 nucleotides matching TRBD2. Trimming at V came to 6 bases and at J to 1 base, leaving 9 bases not matched to a gene. Looked up from germline, CDR1 is LNHDA and CDR2 is SQIVND (reference sequence). CDR3 length: 16 residues. CDR3 coding DNA: TGTGCCAGTAGGCCTAGCGGGACTCCGTCCCAAGAGACCCAGTACTTC. Translation gives CASRPSGTPSQETQYF.

This clone showed up just once. This chain links TRBV6-6 with TRBJ2-3; 13 bases are shared with TRBD2. This CDR3 region has 14 residues. Germline V gene sequence: CDR1 MNHNY, CDR2 SVGAGI (reference sequence). V lost 6 bases to trimming and J lost 10 bases; unmatched junction nucleotides: 7. The CDR3, as DNA: TGTGCCAGCAGCGACGGACTAGCGGGGGTGTCGCAGTATTTT. Residues: CASSDGLAGVSQYF.

As regards this clone: This specimen includes other DNA sequences encoding the same CDR3. DNA for the CDR3: TGCGCCAGCAGCTTGGTTCTCAAAGAGACCCAGTACTTC. Encoded protein: CASSLVLKETQYF. The gene calls are TRBV5-1 and TRBJ2-5; D is ambiguous. Trimming cost V 0 bases and J 3 bases, with 6 bases left between them. Germline-derived CDR1 and CDR2 are SGHRS and YFSETQ. CDR3 size: 13 residues.

V gene TRBV5-4 combines with J gene TRBJ2-3; TRBD2 agrees at 11 bases. CDR1 is SGHNT, CDR2 YYREEE, per germline (reference sequence). J lost 2 bases, V lost 1 base, and 9 bases had no gene match. The CDR3 spans 18 residues. The CDR3 protein is CASSLWSSGGAPTDTQYF. The CDR3 DNA is TGTGCCAGCAGCTTGTGGAGTAGCGGGGGGGCTCCCACAGATACGCAGTATTTT.

To note about this clone: The junction shows a germline mismatch at one end, possibly a read error. The chain uses TRBV7-7 and TRBJ2-3; D is perhaps TRBD1 or TRBD2 (5 bases each). The CDR3 totals 13 residues. Germline CDR1 and CDR2: SSHAT and FNYEAQ (reference sequence). The CDR3 here is CASSLEEGDTQYF. In DNA, the CDR3 is TGTGCTAGCAGCTTAGAAGAGGGGGATACGCAGTATTTT. Filled out from reference TRBV7-7 and TRBJ2-3, the complete variable domain reads GAGVSQSPRYKVTKRGQDVTLRCDPISSHATLYWYQQALGQGPEFLTYFNYEAQPDKSGLPSDRFSAERPEGSISTLTIQRTEQRDSAMYRCASSLEEGDTQYFGPGTRLTVL.

The count of this clone is one. The genes are TRBV7-9 and TRBJ2-3; D not resolved. Deletions cut 2 bases from V and 1 base from J, with 10 bases between. CDR3 length: 15 residues. Germline CDR1 and CDR2: SEHNR and FQNEAQ (reference sequence). The CDR3 here is CASSLRAAGTDTQYF. The CDR3 region has the DNA TGTGCCAGCAGCTTACGGGCGGCAGGCACAGATACGCAGTATTTT.

As to this clone: Within the sample, other DNA sequences also encode this same CDR3. The genes are TRBV5-1 and TRBJ2-7, with a weak D call TRBD1 (6 bases). CDR3 length equals 14 residues. Trimming stripped 4 bases from V and 0 bases from J, with 11 bases between. The germline V gene has CDR1 SGHRS and CDR2 YFSETQ. The CDR3 here is CASSPDRYSYEQYF. The CDR3 nucleotides read TGCGCCAGCAGCCCAGACAGGTACTCCTACGAGCAGTACTTC.

As concerns this clone: Other nucleotide sequences from this sample produce the same CDR3. This chain uses TRBV18 with TRBJ2-7, with 9 bases fitting TRBD2. This CDR3 spans 14 amino acids. With V trimmed by 4 bases and J by 1 base, 2 bases remained unmatched. Germline V CDR1 and CDR2: KGHSH, LQKENI. CDR3 sequence reads: CASSQAGGSYEQYF. The CDR3 DNA follows: TGTGCCAGCTCACAAGCGGGAGGATCCTACGAGCAGTACTTC.

The chain is built from TRBV2 and TRBJ1-1; possibly TRBD1 for D (5 bases). Per germline, CDR1 SNHLY and CDR2 FYNNEI. This CDR3 is 15 amino acids long. Trimming stripped 3 bases from V and 1 base from J, with 12 bases between. CDR3 protein: CASSDLGHQNTEAFF. The CDR3 nucleotides are TGTGCCAGCAGTGATTTAGGACACCAGAACACTGAAGCTTTCTTT.

The chain has TRBV6-1 and TRBJ1-5; TRBD1 agrees at 9 bases. Germline CDR1 and CDR2: MNHNS and SASEGT. This CDR3 is 15 amino acids long. The V and J ends lost 2 bases and 7 bases, in that order; junction bases with no gene match: 6. The CDR3 protein is CASSERMGQGQPQHF. CDR3 coding DNA: TGTGCCAGCAGTGAACGTATGGGACAGGGCCAGCCCCAGCATTTT.

This clone was seen a single time. V usage is TRBV27 and J usage is TRBJ1-1; TRBD1 matches 7 bases. The CDR3 sequence is 17 residues long. The J segment lost 5 bases and the V segment lost 4 bases, leaving 16 bases of the junction unmatched. CDR1 is MNHEY and CDR2 is SMNVEV in the germline V gene (reference sequence). CDR3 loop: CASSSTSTGVPRTEAFF. In DNA, the CDR3 is TGTGCCAGCAGTTCCACTTCCACAGGGGTTCCCAGGACTGAAGCTTTCTTT.

This rearrangement joins TRBV7-2 to TRBJ2-2; 7 bases agree with TRBD2. J lost 0 bases, V lost 6 bases, and 7 bases had no gene match. Germline CDR1 is SGHTA and CDR2 is FQGNSA. CDR3 length: 16 amino acids. The DNA of the CDR3 is TGTGCCAGCAGTCAAATGGGAGGGACGAACACCGGGGAGCTGTTTTTT. Translation: CASSQMGGTNTGELFF.

This clone showed up just once. The chain has TRBV19 and TRBJ2-4; weak D call: TRBD1 (6 bases). Trimming took 7 bases from V and 6 from J, leaving 16 bases between them. There are 14 residues in the CDR3. The germline CDR1 and CDR2 sequences are LNHDA and SQIVND (reference sequence). The CDR3 bases are TGTGCCAGTAATTCGGCAGGGGACGTAAACATTCAGTACTTC. Protein product: CASNSAGDVNIQYF.

This chain connects TRBV5-1 to TRBJ2-1; 7 bases map to TRBD1. CDR3 length equals 15 residues. Looked up from germline, CDR1 is SGHRS and CDR2 is YFSETQ. With 4 bases clipped from V and 1 base from J, the junction kept 5 bases outside the gene matches. The CDR3 protein is CASSPDRPSYNEQFF. CDR3 DNA sequence: TGCGCCAGCAGCCCGGACAGGCCTTCCTACAATGAGCAGTTCTTC. The full variable domain, in which reference TRBV5-1 and TRBJ2-1 provide the parts outside the CDR3, is KAGVTQTPRYLIKTRGQQVTLSCSPISGHRSVSWYQQTPGQGLQFLFEYFSETQRNKGNFPGRFSGRQFSNSRSEMNVSTLELGDSALYLCASSPDRPSYNEQFFGPGTRLTVL.

In regard to this clone: This specimen includes other DNA sequences encoding the same CDR3. The chain has TRBV19 and TRBJ1-5; TRBD1 is a possible D gene (5 bases). The length of the CDR3 is 13 residues. With 0 bases removed from V and 6 bases from J, the gap between germline ends came to 6 bases. Germline CDR1 LNHDA, CDR2 SQIVND (reference sequence). CDR3: CASSIEGGQPQHF. For the CDR3, the DNA is TGTGCCAGTAGTATAGAGGGGGGTCAGCCCCAGCATTTT.

The chain links TRBV10-2 to TRBJ2-3; 8 bases agree with TRBD2. This CDR3 spans 16 amino acids. Unmatched junction bases numbered 4, after V lost 0 bases and J lost 2 bases. Germline assignment: CDR1 WSHSY and CDR2 SAAADI. CDR3 amino acids: CASSESSGRVTDTQYF. DNA of the CDR3: TGCGCCAGCAGTGAGTCCTCCGGGAGGGTCACAGATACGCAGTATTTT.

Remarks on this clone: The same CDR3 arises from other DNA sequences in this sample as well. The V call is TRBV7-2, the J call TRBJ2-7; perhaps TRBD1 as D (5 bases). The germline V gene has CDR1 SGHTA and CDR2 FQGNSA. The germline V and J ends were trimmed by 1 base and 0 bases, with 7 bases remaining between them. This CDR3 spans 14 amino acids. In DNA, the CDR3 is TGTGCCAGCAGCTTAGGCAGGGTCTCCTACGAGCAGTACTTC. Translating gives CASSLGRVSYEQYF.

This rearrangement joins TRBV7-9 to TRBJ2-3, with D tentatively TRBD2 (5 bases). V was trimmed by 6 bases and J by 4 bases, leaving 17 bases between them. This CDR3 has 15 residues. Per germline, CDR1 SEHNR and CDR2 FQNEAQ (reference sequence). The CDR3 loop is CASSLPGVSPDTQYF. CDR3 DNA sequence: TGTGCCAGCAGTTTACCCGGGGTGAGTCCAGATACGCAGTATTTT.

V gene TRBV30 combines with J gene TRBJ1-2, with D possibly matching TRBD1 (5 bases). V lost 1 base, J lost 12 bases, and 15 bases lay in between. Germline-derived CDR1 and CDR2 are GTSNPN and SVGIG (reference sequence). CDR3 size: 12 residues. The CDR3 is CAWSATGGGDTF. CDR3 in DNA: TGTGCCTGGAGTGCCACCGGGGGAGGGGACACCTTC. The full variable domain, rest sourced from reference TRBV30 and TRBJ1-2, is SQTIHQWPATLVQPVGSPLSLECTVEGTSNPNLYWYRQAAGRGLQLLFYSVGIGQISSEVPQNLSASRPQDRQFILSSKKLLLSDSGFYLCAWSATGGGDTFGSGTRLTVV.

The V call is TRBV28, the J call TRBJ1-2; D perhaps matches TRBD1 (5 bases). The ends were cut back, 5 bases at V and 4 bases at J, with 26 bases in the middle. The CDR3 has 18 residues. The germline V gene encodes CDR1 MDHEN and CDR2 SYDVKM. The CDR3 DNA reads TGTGCCAGCAGTGGGTCGGCGGCAGGGAGGCCGATTAGCTATGGCTACACCTTC. This sequence encodes CASSGSAAGRPISYGYTF.

V is TRBV6-6 and J is TRBJ2-7; D uncertain. Trimming shortened V by 6 bases and J by 0 bases, and 15 bases separated the two germline ends. The CDR3 totals 15 residues. Germline CDR1 is MNHNY and CDR2 is SVGAGI (reference sequence). Written as DNA, the CDR3 is TGTGCCAGCAGCCCCCCGCTAGTGAACTCCTACGAGCAGTACTTC. Amino acid sequence: CASSPPLVNSYEQYF.

The chain links TRBV21-1 to TRBJ1-3. TRBV21-1 is a pseudogene segment. The CDR3 totals 16 residues. The CDR3 region is CASSKVEHCSGNTIYF. CDR3 coding DNA: TGTGCCAGCAGCAAAGTAGAGCATTGCTCTGGAAACACCATATATTTT.